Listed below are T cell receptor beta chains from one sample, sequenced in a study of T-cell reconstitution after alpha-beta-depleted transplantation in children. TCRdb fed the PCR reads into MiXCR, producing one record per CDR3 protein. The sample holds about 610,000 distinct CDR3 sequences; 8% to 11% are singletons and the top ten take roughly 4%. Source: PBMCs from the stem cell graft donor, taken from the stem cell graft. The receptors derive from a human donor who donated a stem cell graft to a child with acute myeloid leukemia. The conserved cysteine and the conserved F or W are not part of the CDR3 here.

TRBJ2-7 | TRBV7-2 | ASSSSGRAAEQY
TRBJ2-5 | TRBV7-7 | ASRRWTSGSIGEETQY
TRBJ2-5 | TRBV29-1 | SAPAGGRETQY
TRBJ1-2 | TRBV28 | ASAALQGAGRGYT
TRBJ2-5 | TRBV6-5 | ASSYYSGTGETQY
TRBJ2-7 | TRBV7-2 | ASSLLALPYEQY
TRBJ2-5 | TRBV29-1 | SVEDLKGGIETQY
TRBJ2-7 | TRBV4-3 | ASSQARGSHYEQY
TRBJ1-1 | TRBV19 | ASSILTLNTEAF
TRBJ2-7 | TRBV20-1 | SGCGTGVPYEQY
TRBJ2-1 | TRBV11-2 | ASSPYWEVGVNEQF
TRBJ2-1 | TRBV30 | AWSAGGEQF
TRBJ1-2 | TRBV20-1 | SARDMDSTNGYT
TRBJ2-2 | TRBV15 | ATSRSNTGELF
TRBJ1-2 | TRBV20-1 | SARSGTGSHGYT
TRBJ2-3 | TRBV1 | TSGETDTQY
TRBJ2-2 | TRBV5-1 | ASSSDRGLIEGGELF
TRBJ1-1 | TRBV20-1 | SAREGQLRDSL
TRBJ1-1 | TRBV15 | ATSRGRDTEAF
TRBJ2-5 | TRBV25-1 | ASSQGGVQETQY
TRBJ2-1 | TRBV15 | ATSSRQIHEQF
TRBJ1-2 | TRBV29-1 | SVEDLGGIGYT
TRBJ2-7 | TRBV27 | ASSLSGPNEQY
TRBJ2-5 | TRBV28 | ASSLEAGVMETQY
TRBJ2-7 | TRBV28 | ASSPGTGAFYEQY
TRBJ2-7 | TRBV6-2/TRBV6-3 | ASSDPGLAVSYEQY
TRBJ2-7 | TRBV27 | ASTSSGVGEQY
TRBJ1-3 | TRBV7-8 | ASSFDGAGNTIY
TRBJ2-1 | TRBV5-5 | ASSLRDRGDNEQF
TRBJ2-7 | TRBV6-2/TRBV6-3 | ASSYSYHSTYEQY
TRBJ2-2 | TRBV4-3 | ASSQPGLAGETGELF
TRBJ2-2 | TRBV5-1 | ASSLGLAEGELF
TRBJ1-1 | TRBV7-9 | ASSLVGGVNTEAF
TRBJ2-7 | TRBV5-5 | ASSLDLNEQY
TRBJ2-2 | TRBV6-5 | ASSYALAGARATGELF
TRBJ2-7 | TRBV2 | ASRGQGATYEQY
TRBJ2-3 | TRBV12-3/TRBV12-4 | ASSFGARQNRRGQY
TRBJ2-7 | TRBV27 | ASSLSSPTYEQY
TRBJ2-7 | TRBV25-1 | ASSEYFANDYEQY
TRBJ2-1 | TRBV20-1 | SAPGLDSLNEQF